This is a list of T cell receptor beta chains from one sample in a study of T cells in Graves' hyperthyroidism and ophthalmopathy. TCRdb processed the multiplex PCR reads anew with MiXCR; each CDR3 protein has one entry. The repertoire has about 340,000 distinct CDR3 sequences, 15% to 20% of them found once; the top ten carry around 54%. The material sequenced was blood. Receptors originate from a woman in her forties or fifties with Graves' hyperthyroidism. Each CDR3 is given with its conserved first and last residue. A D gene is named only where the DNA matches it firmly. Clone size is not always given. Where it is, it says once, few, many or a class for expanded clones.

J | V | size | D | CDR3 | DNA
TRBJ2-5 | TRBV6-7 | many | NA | CASSYSRMETQYF | TGTGCCAGCAGTTACTCCCGGATGGAGACCCAGTACTTC
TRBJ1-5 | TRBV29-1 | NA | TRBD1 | CGVAGTGDQPQHF | TGCGGCGTTGCCGGGACAGGGGACCAGCCCCAGCATTTT
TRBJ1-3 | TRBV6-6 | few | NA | CASSYSTGGRNTIYF | TGTGCCAGCAGTTACTCGACGGGCGGCCGAAACACCATATATTTT
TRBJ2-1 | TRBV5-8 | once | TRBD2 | CASSPGLAGGQETQFF | TGTGCCAGCAGCCCGGGACTAGCGGGTGGTCAAGAGACCCAGTTCTTC
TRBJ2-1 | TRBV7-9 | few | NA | CASSFTGGYYNEQFF | TGTGCCAGCAGCTTCACTGGCGGATACTACAATGAGCAGTTCTTC
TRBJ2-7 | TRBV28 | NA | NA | CASSRRVTSSYEQYF | TGTGCCAGCAGCCGGCGAGTAACTAGCTCCTACGAGCAGTACTTC
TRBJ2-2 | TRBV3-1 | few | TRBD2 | CASKRGANTGELFF | TGTGCCAGCAAACGGGGGGCGAACACCGGGGAGCTGTTTTTT
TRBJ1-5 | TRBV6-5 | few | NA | CASSYRTGSNQPQHF | TGTGCCAGCAGTTACCGCACAGGTAGCAATCAGCCCCAGCATTTT
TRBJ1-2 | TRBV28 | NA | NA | CASSFRGGGYTF | TGTGCCAGCAGTTTCAGGGGCGGCGGCTACACCTTC
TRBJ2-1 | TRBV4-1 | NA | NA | CASSQDSYNEQFF | TGCGCCAGCAGCCAAGACAGCTACAATGAGCAGTTCTTC
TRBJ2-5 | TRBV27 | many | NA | CASSSLGDPETQYF | TGTGCCAGCAGCTCGCTCGGGGACCCGGAGACCCAGTACTTC
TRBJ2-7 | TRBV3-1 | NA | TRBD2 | CASSQDLAGFGYEQYF | TGTGCCAGCAGCCAAGATCTAGCGGGGTTTGGCTACGAGCAGTACTTC
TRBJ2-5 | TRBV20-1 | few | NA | CSARFPSQETQYF | TGCAGTGCCCGCTTCCCGAGCCAAGAGACCCAGTACTTC
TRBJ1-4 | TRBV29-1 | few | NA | CSVAGGNNEKLFF | TGCAGCGTTGCTGGAGGGAATAATGAAAAACTGTTTTTT
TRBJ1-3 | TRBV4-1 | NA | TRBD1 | CASSQSDRGSGNTIYF | TGCGCCAGCAGCCAATCCGACAGGGGCTCTGGAAACACCATATATTTT
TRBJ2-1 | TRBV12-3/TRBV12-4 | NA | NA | CASSEDGGRHEQFF | TGTGCCAGCAGTGAGGATGGGGGGAGGCATGAGCAGTTCTTC
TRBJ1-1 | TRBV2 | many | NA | CASSRDGENTEAFF | TGTGCCAGCAGTAGGGACGGAGAGAACACTGAAGCTTTCTTT
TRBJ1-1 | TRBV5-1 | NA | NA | CASSLLQDGGAEAFF | TGCGCCAGCAGCTTGCTACAGGACGGGGGGGCTGAAGCTTTCTTT
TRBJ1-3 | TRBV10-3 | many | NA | CAISESVQGSGNTIYF | TGTGCCATCAGTGAGTCAGTCCAGGGGAGTGGAAACACCATATATTTT
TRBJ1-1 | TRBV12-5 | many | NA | CASGLGTARRMNTEAFF | TGTGCTAGTGGTTTGGGGACGGCTAGGAGGATGAACACTGAAGCTTTCTTT
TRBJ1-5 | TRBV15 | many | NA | CATSRDGGGGNQPQHF | TGTGCCACCAGCAGAGATGGGGGGGGCGGCAATCAGCCCCAGCATTTT
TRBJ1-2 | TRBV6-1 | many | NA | CASSEYGQYGYTF | TGTGCCAGCAGTGAATATGGACAGTATGGCTACACCTTC